This T cell receptor (beta chain) was profiled in a study of blood T cell repertoires in COVID-19. Study as a whole: COVID-19 samples collected from the United States, Italy and Spain covered acute and convalescent phases. From T cells, B-cell-depleted T cells, or PBMCs came the material, which was cDNA or gDNA.

In the source study's methods: From reference gene primer amplification, estimates of nucleated cell counts were derived. Here immunoSEQ multiplex PCR was the method, and the copy in TCRdb shows in-frame clones only, minus some. V, J and clone size reflect that table, while D and trimming were determined from the DNA. The table lists some 110,000 clones, 86% of them singletons. Germline V lookup: CDR1 SGHRS, CDR2 YFSETQ. This CDR3 spans 14 amino acids. Trimming removed 1 base at V and 6 bases at J, with 12 bases between. This sequence originates from a human donor in a cohort sampled during active COVID-19. The sequenced sample consisted of peripheral blood. V is TRBV5-1 and J is TRBJ2-3, with D maybe TRBD2 (6 bases). The CDR3 nucleotides are TGCGCCAGCAGCTTGTCGGGAGCACGGGATACGCAGTATTTT. It yields the protein CASSLSGARDTQYF.